Sequencing of this T cell receptor (beta chain) was carried out in a study of PD-1 blockade in classical Hodgkin lymphoma. About this clone itself: Antigen unknown.

Time point noted: cycle 4 day 1 (C4D1), after around six weeks of nivolumab. Brentuximab vedotin exposure varied among the patients, all of whom had relapsed after autologous stem cell transplantation. Clones were sequenced by immunoSEQ multiplex PCR, and TCRdb holds only the in-frame ones, with some missing. The sample consists of about 39,000 clones, just over 75% of them appearing once. The CDR3 totals 15 residues. The V segment lost 3 bases and the J segment 3 bases; nucleotides outside the gene matches: 6. CDR1 is MGHDK and CDR2 is SYGVNS in the germline V gene. General study results and limits: Healthy donors were reported to have higher baseline TCR diversity than newly diagnosed patients.

The chain recombines TRBV25-1 with TRBJ2-5; 8 bases are shared with TRBD2. The TCR sequence derives from a human donor with classical Hodgkin lymphoma. The input for sequencing was peripheral blood mononuclear cells (PBMCs), taken before the fourth cycle of nivolumab. The CDR3 DNA is TGTGCCAGCAGTGATGCGGGGGGCTTGAAAGAGACCCAGTACTTC. Encoded protein: CASSDAGGLKETQYF. The full variable domain, in which reference TRBV25-1 and TRBJ2-5 provide the parts outside the CDR3, is EADIYQTPRYLVIGTGKKITLECSQTMGHDKMYWYQQDPGMELHLIHYSYGVNSTEKGDLSSESTVSRIRTEHFPLTLESARPSHTSQYLCASSDAGGLKETQYFGPGTRLLVL.